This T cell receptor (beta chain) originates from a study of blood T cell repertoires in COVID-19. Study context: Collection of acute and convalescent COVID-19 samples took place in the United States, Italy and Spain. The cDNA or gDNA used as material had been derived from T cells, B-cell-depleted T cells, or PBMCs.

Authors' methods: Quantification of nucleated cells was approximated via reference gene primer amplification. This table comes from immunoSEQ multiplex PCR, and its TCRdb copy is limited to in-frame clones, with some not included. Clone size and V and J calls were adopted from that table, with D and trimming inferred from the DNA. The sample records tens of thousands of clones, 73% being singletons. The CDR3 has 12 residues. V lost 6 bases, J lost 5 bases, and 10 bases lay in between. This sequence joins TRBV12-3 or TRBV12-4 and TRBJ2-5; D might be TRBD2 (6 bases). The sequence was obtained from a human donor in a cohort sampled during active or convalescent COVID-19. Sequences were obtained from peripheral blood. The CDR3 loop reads CASRPGEETQYF. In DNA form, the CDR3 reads TGTGCCAGCAGGCCGGGGGAGGAGACCCAGTACTTC.